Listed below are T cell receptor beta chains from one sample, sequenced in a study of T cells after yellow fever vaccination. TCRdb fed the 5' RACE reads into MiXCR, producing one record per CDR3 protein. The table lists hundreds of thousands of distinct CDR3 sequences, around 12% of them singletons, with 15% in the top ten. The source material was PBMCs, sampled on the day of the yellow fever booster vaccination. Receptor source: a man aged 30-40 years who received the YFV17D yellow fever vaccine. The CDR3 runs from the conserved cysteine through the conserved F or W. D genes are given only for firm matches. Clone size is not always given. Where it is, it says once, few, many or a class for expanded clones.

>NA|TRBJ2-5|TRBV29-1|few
CSVEDSILGETQYF
TGCAGCGTTGAAGATAGTATCCTGGGAGAGACCCAGTACTTC
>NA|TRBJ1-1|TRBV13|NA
CASSQTGLQTEAFF
TGTGCCAGCAGCCAAACAGGGTTGCAAACTGAAGCTTTCTTT
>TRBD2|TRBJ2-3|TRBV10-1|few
CASSESGLTDTQYF
TGCGCCAGCAGTGAGTCGGGACTAACAGATACGCAGTATTTT
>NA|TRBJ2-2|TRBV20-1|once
CCARGRPGSNTGELFF
TGCTGTGCTAGAGGGCGCCCGGGCTCGAACACCGGGGAGCTGTTTTTT
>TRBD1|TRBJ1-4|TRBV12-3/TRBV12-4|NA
CASSPGTGWKLFF
TGTGCCAGCAGTCCTGGGACAGGGTGGAAACTGTTTTTT
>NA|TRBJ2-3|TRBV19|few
CASRPSEAGRRDTQYF
TGTGCCAGTAGGCCGAGCGAGGCGGGGAGACGAGATACGCAGTATTTT
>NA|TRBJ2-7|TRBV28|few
CASSSSGGSAYEQYF
TGTGCCAGCAGCTCATCTGGGGGGAGCGCCTACGAGCAGTACTTC
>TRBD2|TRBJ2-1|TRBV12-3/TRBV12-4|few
CASSGPGLAVNEQFF
TGTGCCAGCAGTGGACCGGGACTAGCGGTAAATGAGCAGTTCTTC
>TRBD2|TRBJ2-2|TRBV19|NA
CASSRGLAAFTNTGELFF
TGTGCCAGTAGTAGAGGACTAGCGGCTTTTACGAACACCGGGGAGCTGTTTTTT
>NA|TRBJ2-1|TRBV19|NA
CASSISKLAGSGYNEQFF
TGTGCCAGTAGTATATCGAAGCTGGCCGGGAGTGGCTACAATGAGCAGTTCTTC
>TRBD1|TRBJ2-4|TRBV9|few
CASSVGQGSKNIQYF
TGTGCCAGCAGCGTTGGACAGGGATCCAAAAACATTCAGTACTTC
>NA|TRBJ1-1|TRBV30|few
CAGVGVWTEAFF
TGTGCCGGCGTGGGGGTATGGACTGAAGCTTTCTTT
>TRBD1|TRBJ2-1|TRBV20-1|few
CSASQPRDRGNEQFF
TGCAGTGCTAGTCAACCGCGGGACAGGGGGAATGAGCAGTTCTTC
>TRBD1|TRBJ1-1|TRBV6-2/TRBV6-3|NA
CASSYSGTGGLAFF
TGTGCCAGCAGTTATTCCGGGACAGGGGGCTTGGCTTTCTTT
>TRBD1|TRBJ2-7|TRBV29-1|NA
CSALPTTGGGSEQYF
TGCAGCGCCCTACCGACCACAGGGGGCGGAAGCGAGCAGTACTTC
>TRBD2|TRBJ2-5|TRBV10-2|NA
CASRLAGAAETQYF
TGCGCCAGCAGGCTAGCGGGAGCGGCAGAGACCCAGTACTTC
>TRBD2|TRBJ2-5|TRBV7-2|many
CASTRGGTSGTQYF
TGTGCCAGCACGCGAGGTGGGACTAGCGGGACCCAGTACTTC
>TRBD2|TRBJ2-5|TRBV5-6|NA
CASSPTVAGGWETQYF
TGTGCCAGCAGCCCAACCGTAGCGGGAGGCTGGGAGACCCAGTACTTC
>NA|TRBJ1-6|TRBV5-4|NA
CASSLAGPLGSPLHF
TGTGCCAGCAGCTTGGCCGGCCCGCTGGGGTCACCCCTCCACTTT
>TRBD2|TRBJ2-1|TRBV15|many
CATSSQAGESDEQFF
TGTGCCACCAGCAGTCAGGCGGGAGAATCAGATGAGCAGTTCTTC
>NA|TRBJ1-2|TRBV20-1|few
CSARTSGRTYGYTF
TGCAGTGCTAGGACGTCAGGGAGAACCTATGGCTACACCTTC
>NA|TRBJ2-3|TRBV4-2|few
CASSQERTGLTDTQYF
TGTGCCAGCAGCCAAGAACGAACAGGGTTGACAGATACGCAGTATTTT
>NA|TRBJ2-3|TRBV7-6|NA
CASSLEGSSTDTQYF
TGTGCCAGCAGCTTAGAGGGAAGTAGCACAGATACGCAGTATTTT
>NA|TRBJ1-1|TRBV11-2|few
CASGRNAGSTEAFF
TGTGCCAGCGGTCGAAACGCGGGGAGCACTGAAGCTTTCTTT
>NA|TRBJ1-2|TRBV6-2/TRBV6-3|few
CASSKWTDSYGYTF
TGTGCCAGCAGTAAATGGACGGACAGCTATGGCTACACCTTC
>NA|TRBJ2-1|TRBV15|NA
CATSRDGLGRYNEQFF
TGTGCCACCAGCAGAGATGGGCTGGGGAGATACAATGAGCAGTTCTTC
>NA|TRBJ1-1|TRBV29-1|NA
CSVKGLMNTEAFF
TGCAGCGTTAAAGGTCTCATGAACACTGAAGCTTTCTTT
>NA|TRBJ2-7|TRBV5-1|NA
CASSLDEVYEQYF
TGCGCCAGCAGCTTGGACGAGGTTTACGAGCAGTACTTC
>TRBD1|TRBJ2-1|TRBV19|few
CASSTDRGIFSEQFF
TGTGCCAGTAGTACCGACAGGGGGATATTTAGTGAGCAGTTCTTC
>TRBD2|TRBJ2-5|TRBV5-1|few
CASSPGLASQETQYF
TGCGCCAGCAGCCCAGGACTAGCAAGCCAAGAGACCCAGTACTTC
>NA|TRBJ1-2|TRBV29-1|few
CSVEMVGYGYTF
TGCAGCGTTGAAATGGTAGGGTATGGCTACACCTTC
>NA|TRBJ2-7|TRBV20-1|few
CSASQLIPPEQYF
TGCAGTGCTTCACAGCTAATTCCCCCCGAGCAGTACTTC
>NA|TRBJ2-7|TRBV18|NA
CASSPASGNTLERVYEQYF
TGTGCCAGCTCACCGGCGTCCGGGAACACCCTAGAGCGTGTCTACGAGCAGTACTTC
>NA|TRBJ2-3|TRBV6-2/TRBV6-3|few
CASTGDNKWTTDTQYF
TGTGCCAGCACCGGGGACAACAAATGGACGACAGATACGCAGTATTTT
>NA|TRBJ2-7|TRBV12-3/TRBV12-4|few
CASSRRAGNSYEQYF
TGTGCCAGCAGTCGGCGGGCGGGGAACTCCTACGAGCAGTACTTC
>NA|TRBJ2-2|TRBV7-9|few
CASSLSRANTGELFF
TGTGCCAGCAGCTTAAGCCGGGCTAACACCGGGGAGCTGTTTTTT
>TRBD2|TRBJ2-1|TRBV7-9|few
CASSLKPGLIDYNEQFF
TGTGCCAGCAGCCTCAAACCGGGACTAATAGATTACAATGAGCAGTTCTTC